This entry features one TCR beta chain sequence. Its specific antigen is unknown. Nothing much larger sits one base from this clone, and base qualities are not available. One collaborating source in Seattle enrolled patients during active infection and followed them longitudinally through the course of disease. The collaborating institutions used their own protocols to collect whole blood in K2EDTA tubes. For TCRbeta analysis, collaborator samples were shipped as frozen whole blood, as isolated PBMCs, or as DNA extracted from either sample type. From a lookup of the germline V gene, CDR1 and CDR2 are SGHTA and FQGTGA. The CDR3 sequence holds 15 residues, the cysteine and phenylalanine included. Only CDR3 DNA is held: 45 bases, read in frame from base 1. V loses 3 bases of germline sequence and J loses 5 bases, and the interval between the two ends is 16 bases. The sample comes from a study of blood T cell repertoires in COVID-19 (dated by TCRdb to between 2020 and 2021). At the level of the whole study: Collaborator samples came from the United States, Italy and Spain and covered acute and convalescent phases of COVID-19. The repertoires were made available in a free public database intended to serve as a resource for research on the immune response to SARS-CoV-2. The prospective study material was composed of cDNA or gDNA derived from T cells, B-cell-depleted T cells, or PBMCs. The dataset comprised deeply sampled blood TCRbeta repertoires from subjects exposed to, actively infected with, or recovered from COVID-19. A de-identified subject ID, COVID-19 status, age in years and sex were almost always included in the sample metadata. Samples came from the ongoing ImmuneRACE study (first 160 participants) plus 1,254 subjects from 6 global collaborators. Where available, HLA class I and class II types were obtained from metadata supplied by the sample provider rather than from assay-based typing.

Results and caveats for the whole study, not just this receptor: The amount of clinical and demographic metadata varied by source and participant and was provided uncurated.

TCRbeta CDR3 regions were amplified from genomic DNA by means of the immunoSEQ Assay, a bias-controlled multiplex PCR. The study's processing was this. The number of nucleated cells in each sample was estimated by amplification of reference gene primers within the assay. Sequence reads were collapsed and filtered to measure the absolute abundance of every unique TCRbeta CDR3 rearrangement. For each sample, productive Simpson clonality was calculated as the square root of Simpson's diversity index over productive rearrangements. TCRdb obtained this table from immuneACCESS and retained in-frame rearrangements with V and J assigned. These tables miss some clones; where compared with another copy, unresolved V genes account for less than half of the shortfall, and the remainder is unexplained. That table is the source of V, J and clone size, and D and trimming were worked out from the DNA. The sample table shows about 57,000 clones, and approximately 86% are seen once. Roughly a fifth of the sample belongs to the ten largest clones.

This sequence uses TRBV7-3 and TRBJ1-2; no D gene can be assigned with confidence. The sample was peripheral blood. The receptor was derived from a woman aged 80 or older with COVID-19, enrolled during active disease. The CDR3 region has the sequence CASSFNPGGVYGYTF. The DNA sequence follows: TGTGCCAGCAGCTTTAATCCAGGAGGAGTATATGGCTACACCTTC.